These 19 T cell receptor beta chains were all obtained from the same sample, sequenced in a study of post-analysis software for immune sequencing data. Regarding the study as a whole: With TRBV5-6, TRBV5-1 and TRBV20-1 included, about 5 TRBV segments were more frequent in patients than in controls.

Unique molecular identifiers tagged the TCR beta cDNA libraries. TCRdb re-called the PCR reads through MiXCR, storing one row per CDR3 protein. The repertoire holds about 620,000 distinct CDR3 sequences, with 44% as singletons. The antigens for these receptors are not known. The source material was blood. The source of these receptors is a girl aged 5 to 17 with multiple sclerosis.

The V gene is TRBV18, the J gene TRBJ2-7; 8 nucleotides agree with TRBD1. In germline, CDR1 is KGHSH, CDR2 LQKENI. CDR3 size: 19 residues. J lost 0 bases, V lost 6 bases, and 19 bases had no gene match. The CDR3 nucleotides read TGTGCCAGCTCCGTCCTATCCGCGGGACAGGCTACAAGCTCCTACGAGCAGTACTTC. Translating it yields CASSVLSAGQATSSYEQYF.

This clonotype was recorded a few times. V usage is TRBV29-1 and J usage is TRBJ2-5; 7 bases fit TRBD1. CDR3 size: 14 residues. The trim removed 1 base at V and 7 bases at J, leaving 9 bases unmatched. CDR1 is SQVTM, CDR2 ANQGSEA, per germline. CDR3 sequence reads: CSVEVATGWGTQYF. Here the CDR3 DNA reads TGCAGCGTTGAAGTGGCGACAGGGTGGGGGACCCAGTACTTC.

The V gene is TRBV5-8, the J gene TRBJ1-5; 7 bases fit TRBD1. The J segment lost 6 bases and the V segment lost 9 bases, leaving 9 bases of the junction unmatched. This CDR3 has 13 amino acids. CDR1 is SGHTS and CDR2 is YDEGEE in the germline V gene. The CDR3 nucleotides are TGTGCCACACGACAGGGAAGGGGTCAGCCCCAGCATTTT. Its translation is CATRQGRGQPQHF.

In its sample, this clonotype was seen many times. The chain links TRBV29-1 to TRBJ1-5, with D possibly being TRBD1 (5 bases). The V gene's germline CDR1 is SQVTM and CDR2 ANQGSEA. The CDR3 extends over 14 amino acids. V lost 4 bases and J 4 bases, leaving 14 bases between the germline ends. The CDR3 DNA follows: TGCAGCGTTGCTTTAGGGGCGGGAAATCAGCCCCAGCATTTT. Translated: CSVALGAGNQPQHF.

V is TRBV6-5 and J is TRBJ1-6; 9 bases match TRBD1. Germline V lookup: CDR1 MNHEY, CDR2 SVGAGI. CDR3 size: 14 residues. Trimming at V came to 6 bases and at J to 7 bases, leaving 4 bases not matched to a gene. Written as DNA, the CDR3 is TGTGCCAGCAGATGGACAGGGGTAAATTCACCCCTCCACTTT. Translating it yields CASRWTGVNSPLHF.

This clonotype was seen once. The CDR3 loop reads CASSYLGTLSDTQYF. CDR3 bases: TGTGCCAGCAGTTACTTAGGGACCTTATCAGATACGCAGTATTTT. The gene calls are TRBV6-6 and TRBJ2-3, with D possibly called TRBD1 or TRBD2 (5 bases each). The CDR3 covers 15 residues. The germline CDR1 and CDR2 sequences are MNHNY and SVGAGI (reference sequence). V lost 1 base and J 4 bases, leaving 12 bases between the germline ends.

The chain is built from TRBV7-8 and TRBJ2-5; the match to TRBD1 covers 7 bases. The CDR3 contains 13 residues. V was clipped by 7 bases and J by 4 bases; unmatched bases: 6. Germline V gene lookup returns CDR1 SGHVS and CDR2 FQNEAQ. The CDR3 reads CASIRTGSETQYF. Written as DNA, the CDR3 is TGTGCCAGCATCCGGACAGGATCAGAGACCCAGTACTTC.

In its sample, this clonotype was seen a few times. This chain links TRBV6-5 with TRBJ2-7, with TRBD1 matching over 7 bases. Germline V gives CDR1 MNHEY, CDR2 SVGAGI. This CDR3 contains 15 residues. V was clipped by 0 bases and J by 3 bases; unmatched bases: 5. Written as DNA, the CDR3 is TGTGCCAGCAGTTACTCGGTGACAGGGTTCTACGAGCAGTACTTC. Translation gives CASSYSVTGFYEQYF.

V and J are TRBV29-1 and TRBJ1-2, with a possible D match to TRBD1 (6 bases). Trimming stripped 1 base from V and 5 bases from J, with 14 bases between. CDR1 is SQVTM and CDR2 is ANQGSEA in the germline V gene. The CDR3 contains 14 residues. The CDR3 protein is CSVEVGRGWYGYTF. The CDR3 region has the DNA TGCAGCGTTGAAGTCGGCAGGGGATGGTATGGCTACACCTTC.

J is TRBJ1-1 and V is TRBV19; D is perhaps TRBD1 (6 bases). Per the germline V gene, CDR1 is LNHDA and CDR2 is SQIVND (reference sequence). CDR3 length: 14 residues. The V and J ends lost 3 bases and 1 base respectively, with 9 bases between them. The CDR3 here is CASSIAGANTEAFF. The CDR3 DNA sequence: TGTGCCAGTAGTATTGCAGGGGCGAACACTGAAGCTTTCTTT.

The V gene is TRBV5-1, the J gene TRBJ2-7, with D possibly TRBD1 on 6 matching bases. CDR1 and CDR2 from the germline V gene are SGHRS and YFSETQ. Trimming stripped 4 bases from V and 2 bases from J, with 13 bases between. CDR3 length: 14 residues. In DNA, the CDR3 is TGCGCCAGCAGCGATATCAGGGGAACCTACGAGCAGTACTTC. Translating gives CASSDIRGTYEQYF.

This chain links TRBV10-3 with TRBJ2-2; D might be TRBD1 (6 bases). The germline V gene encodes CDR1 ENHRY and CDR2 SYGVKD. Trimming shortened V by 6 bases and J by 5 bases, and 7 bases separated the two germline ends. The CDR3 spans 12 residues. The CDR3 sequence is CAIRGGTGELFF. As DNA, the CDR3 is TGTGCCATCAGAGGGGGAACCGGGGAGCTGTTTTTT.

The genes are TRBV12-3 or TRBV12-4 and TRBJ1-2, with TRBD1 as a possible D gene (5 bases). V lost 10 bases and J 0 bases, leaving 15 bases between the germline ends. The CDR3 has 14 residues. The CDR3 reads CANTQGRTNYGYTF. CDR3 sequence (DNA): TGTGCCAACACTCAGGGACGGACTAACTATGGCTACACCTTC.

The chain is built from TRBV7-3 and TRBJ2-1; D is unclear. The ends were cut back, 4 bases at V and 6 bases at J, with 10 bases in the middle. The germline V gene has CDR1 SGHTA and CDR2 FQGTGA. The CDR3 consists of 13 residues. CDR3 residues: CASSSLGSNEQFF. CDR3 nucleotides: TGTGCCAGCAGCTCCCTTGGTAGCAATGAGCAGTTCTTC.

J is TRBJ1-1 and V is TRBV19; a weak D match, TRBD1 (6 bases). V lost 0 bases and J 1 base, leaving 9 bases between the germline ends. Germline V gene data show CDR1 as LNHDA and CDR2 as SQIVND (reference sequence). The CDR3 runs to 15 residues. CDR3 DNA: TGTGCCAGTAGTATAGATCAGGGGTGGAACACTGAAGCTTTCTTT. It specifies CASSIDQGWNTEAFF.

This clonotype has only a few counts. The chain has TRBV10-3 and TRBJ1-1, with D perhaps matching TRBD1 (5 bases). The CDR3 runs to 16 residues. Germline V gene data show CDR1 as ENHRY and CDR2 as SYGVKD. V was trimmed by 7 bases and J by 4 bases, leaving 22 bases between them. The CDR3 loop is CAITGTSWGEGTEAFF. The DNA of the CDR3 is TGTGCCATCACCGGGACGTCTTGGGGTGAGGGCACTGAAGCTTTCTTT.

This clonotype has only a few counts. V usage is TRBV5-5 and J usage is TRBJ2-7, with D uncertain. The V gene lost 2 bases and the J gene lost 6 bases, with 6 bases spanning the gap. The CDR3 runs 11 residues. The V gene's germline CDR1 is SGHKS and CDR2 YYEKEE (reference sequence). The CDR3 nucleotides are TGTGCCAGCAGCTTATGGGCCGAGCAGTACTTC. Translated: CASSLWAEQYF.

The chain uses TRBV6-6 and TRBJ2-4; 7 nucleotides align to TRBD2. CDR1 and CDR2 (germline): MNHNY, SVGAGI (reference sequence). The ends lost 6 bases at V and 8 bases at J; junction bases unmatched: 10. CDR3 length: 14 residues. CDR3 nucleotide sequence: TGTGCCAGCAGGAGCTCGGATGCGGGGGACATTCAGTACTTC. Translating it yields CASRSSDAGDIQYF.

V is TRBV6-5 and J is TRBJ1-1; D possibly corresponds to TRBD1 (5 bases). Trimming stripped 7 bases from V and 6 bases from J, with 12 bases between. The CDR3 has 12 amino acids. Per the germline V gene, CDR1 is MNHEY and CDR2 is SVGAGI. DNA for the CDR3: TGTGCCAGCATGTCGTGGGGGGCTGAAGCTTTCTTT. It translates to CASMSWGAEAFF.